A selection of T cell receptor beta chains follows, all from one sample in a study of response to subunit inactivated influenza vaccine. One entry per CDR3 protein, called by TCRdb with MiXCR from the RT-PCR reads. Of 450,000 to 600,000 distinct CDR3 sequences listed, less than 8% are singletons. Sequences were derived from PBMCs from blood, sampled around 25 months after vaccination. The receptors were sampled from a man aged 50 to 75 who received an inactivated influenza vaccine. The CDR3 runs from the conserved cysteine through the conserved F or W. The D gene is left open where the match is weak. Size values are once, few and many counts, or a class for expanded clones, and some rows have none.

TGTGCCAGCACCAAAGAGGAGGTCTCTGGTGGCTACACCTTC CASTKEEVSGGYTF many TRBV28 - TRBJ1-2
TGTGCCAGCAGCTTGGGGACAGCTAAAGAGACCCAGTACTTC CASSLGTAKETQYF many TRBV5-8 - TRBJ2-5
TGTGCCAGCAGTTACCCAGGTCCCACCGGGGAGCTGTTTTTT CASSYPGPTGELFF - TRBV27 - TRBJ2-2
TGTGCCACCAGCAGAGATGGGACAGGGACTTCACCCCTCCACTTT CATSRDGTGTSPLHF few TRBV15 TRBD1 TRBJ1-6
TGTGCCTGCAGGGAACAGGGGTCCGGGAGTACGCAGTATTTT CACREQGSGSTQYF - TRBV6-1 - TRBJ2-3
TGTGCCAGCAGTTACTCGTTGGGGGTGAAGGGGGCTTTCTTT CASSYSLGVKGAFF few TRBV6-2/TRBV6-3 - TRBJ1-1
TGCAGCACCCGGCGGGGGGCCAACTCCTACGAGCAGTACTTC CSTRRGANSYEQYF - TRBV29-1 TRBD2 TRBJ2-7
TGTGCCAGCAGTTACCGTCCCGGGACAGGGGTATACGAGCAGTACTTC CASSYRPGTGVYEQYF few TRBV6-5 TRBD1 TRBJ2-7
TGCGCCAGCAGCCAAGGAACAGCGGACTATGGCTACACCTTC CASSQGTADYGYTF few TRBV4-3 - TRBJ1-2
TGCGCCAGCAGCCAATCGCGGCTAACAACTGAAGCTTTCTTT CASSQSRLTTEAFF many TRBV4-3 - TRBJ1-1
TGCGCCAGCAGCCAAGTGGAGGGGGCGGCCATTGACTACGAGCAGTACTTC CASSQVEGAAIDYEQYF - TRBV4-1 - TRBJ2-7
TGCGCCAGCAGCTTGGGGGCGGCGGATACCTACACTGAAGCTTTCTTT CASSLGAADTYTEAFF few TRBV5-1 - TRBJ1-1
TGCAGTGCGACTACAGGGTTAGACACTGAAGCTTTCTTT CSATTGLDTEAFF few TRBV20-1 - TRBJ1-1
TGTGCCAGCAGTTACCCTAGCGGGAGTAGAGATGAGCAGTTCTTC CASSYPSGSRDEQFF few TRBV6-2/TRBV6-3 TRBD2 TRBJ2-1
TGTGCCAGCAGCCTCATCACGGGACTAGCGGGAGAGACCCAGTACTTC CASSLITGLAGETQYF many TRBV7-8 TRBD2 TRBJ2-5
TGCAGCGTTGAATTTGGCACCGGGCAGCCCCAGCATTTT CSVEFGTGQPQHF - TRBV29-1 - TRBJ1-5
TGCGCCAGCAGCCAGGGGTACCAAGAGACCCAGTACTTC CASSQGYQETQYF many TRBV4-3 - TRBJ2-5
TGTGCCAGCAGTGCCCTGTCTACTAGCGGGACGAGCACAGATACGCAGTATTTT CASSALSTSGTSTDTQYF - TRBV6-1 TRBD2 TRBJ2-3
TGTGCCAGCAGTGACTTCGTAGGCTCCTACAATGAGCAGTTCTTC CASSDFVGSYNEQFF few TRBV6-4 - TRBJ2-1
TGTGCCAGCAGTCCGGGGACTGAAAGCACCGGGGAGCTGTTTTTT CASSPGTESTGELFF - TRBV12-3/TRBV12-4 - TRBJ2-2
TGCGCCAGCAGCTTGGTACAGGGTGGGGGCAATGAGCAGTTCTTC CASSLVQGGGNEQFF - TRBV5-1 - TRBJ2-1
TGTGCCAGCAGCTTATATTCCGAGGGGCCCTACGAGCAGTACTTC CASSLYSEGPYEQYF many TRBV11-3 - TRBJ2-7
TGTGCCACCAGCAGAGATGTTGATACGCAGTATTTT CATSRDVDTQYF - TRBV15 - TRBJ2-3
TGCGCCAGCAGCCAAGATTGGAGGGCGACTAATGAAAAACTGTTTTTT CASSQDWRATNEKLFF many TRBV4-3 - TRBJ1-4
TGTGCCAGCAGCAAGGGACCGAACAATGAGCAGTTCTTC CASSKGPNNEQFF - TRBV7-3 - TRBJ2-1
TGTGCCAGCAGTTCCACAAGCGGGAGTGGTACAGATACGCAGTATTTT CASSSTSGSGTDTQYF few TRBV12-3/TRBV12-4 TRBD2 TRBJ2-3
TGCGCCAGCGATCGACAGGACCCAAGGCAAGAGACCCAGTACTTC CASDRQDPRQETQYF - TRBV5-1 - TRBJ2-5
TGTGCCAGCCCACATACGGGACAGGGCTCCTACGAGCAGTACTTC CASPHTGQGSYEQYF few TRBV2 TRBD1 TRBJ2-7
TGCAGCGTCGGACCCAGGGGGCGAGGAAATGAGCAGTTCTTC CSVGPRGRGNEQFF few TRBV29-1 TRBD1 TRBJ2-1
TGTGCCAGCAGCCCTGACAGGGTCAATTCACCCCTCCACTTT CASSPDRVNSPLHF few TRBV7-2 TRBD1 TRBJ1-6
TGTGCCAGCAGCTCCCACGGACGTGCGAACACCGGGGAGCTGTTTTTT CASSSHGRANTGELFF few TRBV6-2/TRBV6-3 - TRBJ2-2
TGTGCCAGCATCACGACCGCCGACACAGATACGCAGTATTTT CASITTADTDTQYF few TRBV27 - TRBJ2-3
TGTGCCAGCAGCTTAGTAGGGGCGGGACACCAGCCCCAGCATTTT CASSLVGAGHQPQHF many TRBV7-2 - TRBJ1-5
TGTGCCAGCAGCTCAATGACTTCGAGAGTTAATGAGCAGTTCTTC CASSSMTSRVNEQFF - TRBV7-2 - TRBJ2-1
TGTGCCAGCAGTTACGTCTACAGCAACTATGGCTACACCTTC CASSYVYSNYGYTF - TRBV6-5 - TRBJ1-2
TGTGCCAGCTCACCCACTAGCGGGAGGCCAATCCCCCACAATGAGCAGTTCTTC CASSPTSGRPIPHNEQFF - TRBV18 TRBD2 TRBJ2-1
TGCAGTGGTCGGGGGCAAGAGACCCAGTACTTC CSGRGQETQYF few TRBV20-1 - TRBJ2-5
TGTGCCAGCGGTCAGGCCTCTAATGAAAAACTGTTTTTT CASGQASNEKLFF few TRBV6-1 - TRBJ1-4
TGTGCCAGCAGCTCAGGAGGACACTATGGCTACACCTTC CASSSGGHYGYTF - TRBV7-6 - TRBJ1-2
TGTGTCAGCCGGGGGGAGATCTCTGAAGCTTTCTTT CVSRGEISEAFF - TRBV11-1 - TRBJ1-1
TGTGCCAGCAGCCCCTTCACAGTGTTTGGTGCTGAAGCTTTCTTT CASSPFTVFGAEAFF - TRBV14 - TRBJ1-1
TGTGCCAGCAGCAGAAACCTGGACTGGCTCAATGAGCAGTTCTTC CASSRNLDWLNEQFF many TRBV21-1 - TRBJ2-1